The entry below describes one T cell receptor beta chain. Its antigen is as yet unknown. Time point noted: peripheral blood 6 weeks after treatment start. This entry belongs to a study of PD-L1 blockade in urothelial cancer. The study's findings and limits: When measured at 3 weeks, tumor-associated blood clones expanded more in durable-benefit patients.

The data were produced by immunoSEQ multiplex PCR, yet TCRdb's version contains in-frame clones alone and is incomplete. The data show tens of thousands of clones, with 88% seen just once and approximately 10% held by the top ten. The sample here was PBMCs, taken around atezolizumab (anti-PD-L1) treatment. The receptor was isolated from a man aged 60 to 69 with urothelial cancer.

CDR3 sequence: CATSREGRGFNEKLFF. DNA of the CDR3: TGTGCCACCAGCAGAGAAGGGCGGGGGTTTAATGAAAAACTGTTTTTT. The V gene is TRBV15, the J gene TRBJ1-4, with D perhaps matching TRBD1 (5 bases). The CDR3 length is 16 residues. V was trimmed by 0 bases and J by 4 bases, leaving 12 bases between them. The germline gives CDR1 LNHNV, CDR2 YYDKDF (reference sequence).